This T cell receptor (beta chain) emerged from a study of cytomegalovirus exposure and HLA in healthy donors. Whole-study findings and limits: The dataset shows that most TCR sequences were rare, while some public TCRs occurred in many donors. Sequencing probably produced one cluster of sequence variants that were highly shared.

Trimming removed 4 bases at V and 6 bases at J, with 20 bases between. Germline V lookup: CDR1 SGHRS, CDR2 YFSETQ. This CDR3 comprises 15 residues. Donors showed nominal health when sampled, although they likely had unrecorded immune exposures. About this clone itself: Its antigen is still unknown.

Use of 60 Vbeta and 13 Jbeta primers characterized the PCR. Here immunoSEQ multiplex PCR was the method, and the copy in TCRdb shows in-frame clones only, minus some. The table records approximately 160,000 clones, around 80% of them present only once. This receptor was identified in a male donor in good health and CMV-seronegative. This chain joins TRBV5-1 and TRBJ2-7; a weak D match, TRBD1 (6 bases). The sequencing input was PBMCs. The DNA of the CDR3 is TGCGCCAGCAGCCTGACCGGGACAACGCTATCCGAGCAGTACTTC. Translation: CASSLTGTTLSEQYF.